This TCR beta chain stems from a study of Ad26.COV2.S vaccination and SARS-CoV-2 variants. TCRdb keeps only in-frame clones here, not all; method: immunoSEQ multiplex PCR. The sample holds 300,000 to 400,000 clones, 80% to 90% seen once. Treatment in this sample: 19 received Ad26.COV2.S at low or high dose, single or two shots; about 5 received placebo; per-sample allocation not given. Sampling was performed 63 days after the first vaccine or placebo injection. The study used a vaccine consisting of an Ad26 vector that expressed Wuhan-strain SARS-CoV-2 spike. This receptor was taken from a person between 18 and 65 years old who received the Ad26.COV2.S COVID-19 vaccine or a placebo. Sequences were derived from peripheral blood, sampled in a trial of Ad26.COV2.S vaccine versus placebo.

The CDR3 loop is CASSFTRQIGGNEQFF. DNA for the CDR3: TGCGCCAGCAGCTTTACCCGCCAAATCGGGGGGAATGAGCAGTTCTTC. The chain combines TRBV5-1 with TRBJ2-1; TRBD2 matches 7 bases. V lost 2 bases and J lost 7; bases outside the gene matches: 12. Germline CDR1 is SGHRS and CDR2 is YFSETQ. This CDR3 comprises 16 residues.